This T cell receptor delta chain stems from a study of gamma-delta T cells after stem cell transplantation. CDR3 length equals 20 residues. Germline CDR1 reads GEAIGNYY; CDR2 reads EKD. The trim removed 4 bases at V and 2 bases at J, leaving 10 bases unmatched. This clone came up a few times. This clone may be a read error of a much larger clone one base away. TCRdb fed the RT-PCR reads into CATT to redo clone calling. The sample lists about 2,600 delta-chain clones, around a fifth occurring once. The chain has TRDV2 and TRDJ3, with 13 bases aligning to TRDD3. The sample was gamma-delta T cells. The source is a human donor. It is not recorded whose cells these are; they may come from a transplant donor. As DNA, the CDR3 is TGTGCCTGTGAAACTGTACTGGGGGATACGACGGCCTGGGACACCCGACAGATGTTTTTC. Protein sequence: CACETVLGDTTAWDTRQMFF.